The clone carrying this T cell receptor (beta chain) was observed at least ten times. Its antigen is currently unknown. These data are taken from a study of regulatory T cells in long-lasting Graves disease. Study-level points and caveats: Persistent disease preferred TRBV28, TRBJ1-2 and TRBJ2-5.

Construction of TCR beta libraries relied on iRepertoire HTBI primers and on Arm-PCR targeting CDR3 regions. Original analysis: Identification of gene segments yielded 60 or so TRBV and more than eleven TRBJ across samples. TCRdb redid the calling of the multiplex PCR reads with MiXCR, one entry per CDR3 protein. These V and J calls rely on TCRdb rather than the paper's analysis. Seen here are a few hundred thousand distinct CDR3 sequences, 23% observed once, and the top ten hold about a quarter. The CDR3 runs 12 residues. Deletions cut 8 bases from V and 2 bases from J, with 9 bases between. Germline lookup yields CDR1 MNHEY and CDR2 SMNVEV (reference sequence). The time point was: persistent/refractory GD, antithyroid drugs over 5 years with positive TRAb. Isolated PBMC RNA provided the starting material for the TCR library. American Thyroid Association guidelines defined Graves' disease diagnosis.

The sample here was peripheral blood mononuclear cells (PBMCs), taken when the disease was refractory, from a patient treated with antithyroid drugs. This sequence was found in a female donor with Graves disease. This sequence joins TRBV27 and TRBJ1-2, with D possibly matching TRBD1 (5 bases). CDR3 sequence (DNA): TGTGCCAGCGGCGGGGGGAACTATGGCTACACCTTC. Protein sequence: CASGGGNYGYTF.